The clone carrying this TCR beta chain appeared a single time. Additional DNA sequences in this sample encode the identical CDR3. Some clones are missing from TCRdb's copy, which holds only in-frame ones; the method was immunoSEQ multiplex PCR. The sample contains hundreds of thousands of clones, 88% of which appear only once. The sample originates from a study of blood T cell repertoires in COVID-19. This CDR3 spans 14 amino acids. The germline V and J ends were trimmed by 2 bases and 3 bases, with 11 bases remaining between them. The germline V gene has CDR1 LGHNA and CDR2 YNFKEQ. This sequence originates from a woman aged 45-65 years who had recovered from COVID-19. Source material: PBMCs or T cells enriched from blood (not recorded which). The gene calls are TRBV4-2 and TRBJ2-7; D is unclear. The CDR3 is CASSQSEVFYEQYF. The DNA for the CDR3 is TGTGCCAGCAGCCAAAGTGAGGTTTTCTACGAGCAGTACTTC.